Below, 30 T cell receptor beta chains from the same sample are listed, as sequenced in a study of CD8+CD57+ T cells in acquired aplastic anemia. Investigators profiled TCR beta VDJ and CDR3 from genomic DNA template. TCRdb reprocessed the reads via MiXCR and lists one record per CDR3 protein. The profile covers about 190,000 distinct CDR3 sequences, with 48% appearing a single time and around 8.8% taken by the ten largest. Previously, flow cytometry had revealed CD8+CD57+ cell expansion in the patients chosen for sequencing. Sequenced material: sorted CD4+, CD8+, or CD8+CD57+ T cells (not recorded which) from PBMCs. These TCRs come from a human donor with aplastic anemia.

This clonotype was seen repeatedly, ten times or more. The CDR3 coding sequence is TGTGCCAGCAGCAGAGACAGGGGTGGCTACGAGCAGTACTTC. It specifies CASSRDRGGYEQYF. The J gene is TRBJ2-7, the V gene TRBV7-2; 8 bases are shared with TRBD1. V shed 5 bases and J 3 bases; nucleotides not matched to a gene: 6. Per germline, CDR1 SGHTA and CDR2 FQGNSA. The CDR3 loop spans 14 amino acids.

The chain couples TRBV4-3 to TRBJ2-7; TRBD2 matches 8 bases. The CDR3 loop spans 15 amino acids. Trimming cost V 1 base and J 4 bases; bases outside gene matches: 6. The germline gives CDR1 LGHNA, CDR2 YSLEER. CDR3 nucleotides: TGCGCCAGCAGCCAAGTGGCGGGGGGTGCGTACGAGCAGTACTTC. Protein product: CASSQVAGGAYEQYF.

This clonotype came up many times. The gene calls are TRBV4-1 and TRBJ2-2; D could derive from TRBD1 or TRBD2 (5 bases each). V lost 4 bases and J 5 bases, leaving 14 bases between the germline ends. Per germline, CDR1 MGHRA and CDR2 YSYEKL. This CDR3 comprises 15 residues. The DNA of the CDR3 is TGCGCCAGCAGCCCACCAGAATGGGGGACCGGGGAGCTGTTTTTT. This sequence encodes CASSPPEWGTGELFF.

This chain connects TRBV9 to TRBJ2-2; D may be TRBD2 (5 bases). Germline CDR1 reads SGDLS; CDR2 reads YYNGEE. There are 12 residues in the CDR3. Trimming took 4 bases from V and 8 from J, leaving 9 bases between them. CDR3 in amino acids: CASSRRLGELFF. CDR3 in DNA: TGTGCCAGCAGCCGACGACTAGGGGAGCTGTTTTTT.

CDR3 DNA: TGTGCCAGCAAGGGACAGGGGGAGTGGGAGCAGTACTTC. Translation: CASKGQGEWEQYF. The rearrangement links TRBV6-1 to TRBJ2-7, with 11 bases identical to TRBD1. Germline assignment: CDR1 MNHNS and CDR2 SASEGT. After removal of 7 bases from V and 7 bases from J, the junction contained 6 bases not matched to a gene. The CDR3 spans 13 residues.

Remarks on this clonotype: No conserved phenylalanine or tryptophan is present at the end of the CDR3, so a read error is the likely explanation. It is unclear where the CDR3 begins or ends on the DNA, so no DNA is shown, and the CDR3 is as TCRdb lists it. The V gene is TRBV9, the J gene TRBJ1-3; the DNA was not used to check the table's D call, TRBD1. The CDR3 adds up to 8 amino acids, both ends counted. Per the germline V gene, CDR1 is SGDLS and CDR2 is YYNGEE. This CDR3 reads CASSVTPL.

The gene calls are TRBV7-6 and TRBJ2-3, with no clear D. Trimming removed 0 bases at V and 6 bases at J, with 7 bases between. Germline CDR1 and CDR2: SGHVS and FNYEAQ. The CDR3 extends over 13 amino acids. CDR3 in amino acids: CASSLAALDTQYF. Written as DNA, the CDR3 is TGTGCCAGCAGCTTAGCCGCTTTGGATACGCAGTATTTT. Drawing the rest from reference TRBV7-6 and TRBJ2-3, the complete variable domain is GAGVSQSPRYKVTKRGQDVALRCDPISGHVSLYWYRQALGQGPEFLTYFNYEAQQDKSGLPNDRFSAERPEGSISTLTIQRTEQRDSAMYRCASSLAALDTQYFGPGTRLTVL.

The V call is TRBV20-1, the J call TRBJ1-2; perhaps TRBD1 as D (5 bases). The germline V gene has CDR1 DFQATT and CDR2 SNEGSKA (reference sequence). The CDR3 is 11 residues long. V lost 3 bases to trimming and J lost 8 bases, with 10 bases between them. The chain's CDR3 is CSARFQGGYTF. The CDR3 bases are TGCAGTGCTAGGTTTCAGGGAGGCTACACCTTC.

This clonotype has a count of ten or more. This chain uses TRBV5-6 with TRBJ2-2; D unresolved. Germline V gene data show CDR1 as SGHDT and CDR2 as YYEEEE. The CDR3 has 15 amino acids. Deletions cut 0 bases from V and 2 bases from J, with 8 bases between. Here the CDR3 DNA reads TGTGCCAGCAGCTTGGCTAGGTACAACACCGGGGAGCTGTTTTTT. It encodes CASSLARYNTGELFF.

This clonotype occurred many times. J is TRBJ2-5 and V is TRBV7-9; 9 bases fit TRBD2. V dropped 5 bases and J dropped 6; count of bases not matched to a gene: 10. Germline V gene data show CDR1 as SEHNR and CDR2 as FQNEAQ (reference sequence). The CDR3 runs to 15 residues. In DNA form, the CDR3 reads TGTGCCAGCAGCCTTGGGGCGGGAGGGCCGCAGACCCAGTACTTC. It is translated as CASSLGAGGPQTQYF. Combining the CDR3 with reference TRBV7-9 and TRBJ2-5 gives the whole variable domain DTGVSQNPRHKITKRGQNVTFRCDPISEHNRLYWYRQTLGQGPEFLTYFQNEAQLEKSRLLSDRFSAERPKGSFSTLEIQRTEQGDSAMYLCASSLGAGGPQTQYFGPGTRLLVL.

This clonotype appeared many times. V gene TRBV3-1 combines with J gene TRBJ1-6; 7 positions agree with TRBD1. CDR3 length: 15 residues. V lost 2 bases and J lost 9; bases outside the gene matches: 7. Germline V gives CDR1 LGHDT, CDR2 YNNKEL (reference sequence). The CDR3 region has the DNA TGTGCCAGCAGCCAAACTACACAGGGGCGTTCACCCCTCCACTTT. Translating it yields CASSQTTQGRSPLHF.

This clonotype was detected ten times or more. V gene TRBV5-4 combines with J gene TRBJ2-1; D may match TRBD1 or TRBD2 (6 bases each). The length of the CDR3 is 15 residues. The V and J ends lost 2 bases and 3 bases respectively, with 12 bases between them. CDR1 and CDR2 from the germline V gene are SGHNT and YYREEE (reference sequence). The CDR3, as DNA: TGTGCCAGCAGCTTCAGAGGGGGGAGCTACAATGAGCAGTTCTTC. Translated: CASSFRGGSYNEQFF.

V and J are TRBV5-1 and TRBJ2-4, with D tentatively TRBD2 (7 bases). Trimming took off 0 bases at V and 8 bases at J, with 15 bases between the two ends. The CDR3 length is 15 residues. The germline V gene has CDR1 SGHRS and CDR2 YFSETQ. The CDR3 nucleotides read TGCGCCAGCAGCTTGGCCGGGGGGCCGTATGACATTCAGTACTTC. It yields the protein CASSLAGGPYDIQYF.

This clonotype was detected many times. The rearrangement joins TRBV5-1 to TRBJ1-2; D is uncertain. The CDR3 extends over 14 amino acids. Trimming took 0 bases from V and 0 from J, leaving 6 bases between them. From germline, CDR1 is SGHRS and CDR2 YFSETQ. The CDR3 bases are TGCGCCAGCAGCTTGGGTGTAGCTAACTATGGCTACACCTTC. It encodes CASSLGVANYGYTF.

The rearrangement joins TRBV20-1 to TRBJ2-3; tentatively, D is TRBD1 or TRBD2 (6 bases each). V dropped 6 bases and J dropped 2 bases, with 18 bases sitting between them. CDR3 length: 15 amino acids. The germline CDR1 and CDR2 sequences are DFQATT and SNEGSKA (reference sequence). For the CDR3, the DNA is TGCAGTGCGCCTAGCTCGGGGGCCTTCACAGATACGCAGTATTTT. Translation gives CSAPSSGAFTDTQYF.

This clonotype was counted at least ten times. The chain carries TRBV7-2 and TRBJ2-3; 8 bases are shared with TRBD2. The CDR3 covers 17 residues. Germline V gene lookup returns CDR1 SGHTA and CDR2 FQGNSA. Trimming removed 0 bases from V and 4 bases from J; junction bases left unmatched: 9. The CDR3 loop is CASSLAPGGSGSDTQYF. CDR3 sequence (DNA): TGTGCCAGCAGCTTAGCGCCGGGGGGGAGCGGTTCAGATACGCAGTATTTT. The entire variable domain, with the rest obtained from reference TRBV7-2 and TRBJ2-3, is as follows: GAGVSQSPSNKVTEKGKDVELRCDPISGHTALYWYRQSLGQGLEFLIYFQGNSAPDKSGLPSDRFSAERTGGSVSTLTIQRTQQEDSAVYLCASSLAPGGSGSDTQYFGPGTRLTVL.

The CDR3 sequence: CASSSNRNMNTEAFF. CDR3 sequence (DNA): TGTGCCAGCAGCTCCAATAGAAACATGAACACTGAAGCTTTCTTT. The V gene is TRBV7-4, the J gene TRBJ1-1; D gene unclear. The V end was cut by 4 bases, the J end by 0 bases, with 12 bases between. Germline CDR1 SGHVT, CDR2 SQSDAQ. The CDR3 sequence is 15 residues long.

This chain links TRBV27 with TRBJ1-6; TRBD1 matches at 8 bases. After removal of 4 bases from V and 4 bases from J, the junction contained 0 bases not matched to a gene. In germline, CDR1 is MNHEY, CDR2 SMNVEV (reference sequence). The CDR3 sequence is 14 residues long. The CDR3 bases are TGTGCCAGCAGTTGGACAGGGTATAATTCACCCCTCCACTTT. This codes for CASSWTGYNSPLHF.

This chain connects TRBV20-1 to TRBJ1-1; tentative D call: TRBD1 (5 bases). The germline V and J ends were trimmed by 2 bases and 3 bases, with 10 bases remaining between them. CDR1 and CDR2 from the germline V gene are DFQATT and SNEGSKA (reference sequence). This CDR3 has 13 amino acids. The CDR3 DNA follows: TGCAGTGCTAGAAGGCAGGGAGACACTGAAGCTTTCTTT. This gives the protein CSARRQGDTEAFF.

The CDR3 sequence: CASSLVGPQYGYTF. Written as DNA, the CDR3 is TGTGCCAGCAGCTTAGTGGGACCCCAATATGGCTACACCTTC. The V and J genes are TRBV7-9 and TRBJ1-2, with a tentative D call TRBD1 (5 bases). The ends were cut back, 1 base at V and 5 bases at J, with 11 bases in the middle. The CDR3 sequence is 14 residues long. Per the germline V gene, CDR1 is SEHNR and CDR2 is FQNEAQ (reference sequence).

This chain connects TRBV15 to TRBJ1-5; D not resolved. Germline CDR1 reads LNHNV; CDR2 reads YYDKDF (reference sequence). CDR3 length: 16 residues. With 0 bases removed from V and 2 bases from J, the gap between germline ends came to 11 bases. CDR3 in amino acids: CATSRDRPGGNQPQHF. CDR3 nucleotide sequence: TGTGCCACCAGCAGAGATCGGCCGGGAGGCAATCAGCCCCAGCATTTT.

This clonotype has ten or more counts. The rearrangement links TRBV29-1 to TRBJ1-1; D is undetermined. The CDR3 loop spans 13 amino acids. V was trimmed by 2 bases and J by 2 bases, leaving 9 bases between them. The germline V gene has CDR1 SQVTM and CDR2 ANQGSEA. Here the CDR3 DNA reads TGCAGCGTTGAAAGGGCCTTAAACACTGAAGCTTTCTTT. Translating gives CSVERALNTEAFF.

The chain carries TRBV2 and TRBJ1-6; D not certain. The CDR3 has 13 amino acids. The V and J ends lost 3 bases and 6 bases respectively, with 6 bases between them. Germline values: CDR1 SNHLY, CDR2 FYNNEI. The CDR3 nucleotides are TGTGCCAGCAGTGACGAGAGTAATTCACCCCTCCACTTT. It yields the protein CASSDESNSPLHF. Drawing the rest from reference TRBV2 and TRBJ1-6, the complete variable domain is EPEVTQTPSHQVTQMGQEVILRCVPISNHLYFYWYRQILGQKVEFLVSFYNNEISEKSEIFDDQFSVERPDGSNFTLKIRSTKLEDSAMYFCASSDESNSPLHFGNGTRLTVT.

The chain employs TRBV20-1 and TRBJ1-2, with D unclear. The V and J ends lost 0 bases and 6 bases respectively, with 8 bases between them. Looked up from germline, CDR1 is DFQATT and CDR2 is SNEGSKA (reference sequence). This CDR3 comprises 12 residues. In nucleotides, the CDR3 is TGCAGTGCTAGAGATCTAAGGGATGGCTACACCTTC. It yields the protein CSARDLRDGYTF.

Many counts were recorded for this clonotype. V gene TRBV9 combines with J gene TRBJ2-5; no clear D. Between the trimmed V and J ends, which lost 0 bases and 3 bases, there was a span of 9 bases. This CDR3 region has 14 residues. Looked up from germline, CDR1 is SGDLS and CDR2 is YYNGEE. The CDR3, as DNA: TGTGCCAGCAGCGTAGCTTTTAGGGAAGAGACCCAGTACTTC. Translated, it gives CASSVAFREETQYF.

V gene TRBV25-1 combines with J gene TRBJ1-1, with unresolved D. Germline V gene sequence: CDR1 MGHDK, CDR2 SYGVNS. CDR3 size: 11 residues. The ends were cut back, 8 bases at V and 4 bases at J, with 8 bases in the middle. The CDR3 region is CASGSSTEAFF. The CDR3 nucleotides read TGTGCCAGCGGTAGTAGCACTGAAGCTTTCTTT.

To note about this clonotype: Being one base from a much bigger clone, this may be a read error. CDR3 coding DNA: TGTGCCAGCAGGAAGGGACAGGGAAGGACGAACACCGGGGAGCTGTTATTT. Amino acids: CASRKGQGRTNTGELLF. The J gene is TRBJ2-2, the V gene TRBV9; 9 bases align to TRBD1. CDR1 and CDR2 (germline): SGDLS, YYNGEE. This CDR3 region has 17 residues.

V is TRBV9 and J is TRBJ1-5; D is perhaps TRBD1 (5 bases). The V and J ends lost 5 bases and 6 bases respectively, with 15 bases between them. Per germline, CDR1 SGDLS and CDR2 YYNGEE. CDR3 length equals 14 residues. This chain's CDR3 is CASRTERVGQPQHF. The DNA for the CDR3 is TGTGCCAGCAGGACAGAGAGAGTGGGTCAGCCCCAGCATTTT. Full variable domain (remainder filled in from reference TRBV9 and TRBJ1-5): DSGVTQTPKHLITATGQRVTLRCSPRSGDLSVYWYQQSLDQGLQFLIQYYNGEERAKGNILERFSAQQFPDLHSELNLSSLELGDSALYFCASRTERVGQPQHFGDGTRLSIL.

The gene calls are TRBV15 and TRBJ2-7; 7 bases agree with TRBD1. V lost 2 bases to trimming and J lost 1 base; unmatched junction nucleotides: 5. The germline V gene has CDR1 LNHNV and CDR2 YYDKDF (reference sequence). This CDR3 contains 15 residues. Here the CDR3 DNA reads TGTGCCACCAGCAGAATAGGGACAGTTTCCTACGAGCAGTACTTC. It codes for CATSRIGTVSYEQYF.

This clonotype was recorded many times. This chain uses TRBV10-3 with TRBJ2-7, with TRBD2 matching 7 bases. J gave up 2 bases and V 6 bases, and 13 bases lay outside the gene matches. The CDR3 runs to 16 residues. Germline-derived CDR1 and CDR2 are ENHRY and SYGVKD. The CDR3 reads CAISDIARGEAYEQYF. In nucleotides, the CDR3 is TGTGCCATCAGCGATATTGCTCGGGGGGAAGCCTACGAGCAGTACTTC.